This entry is about one T cell receptor beta chain. TCRdb's table, derived via immunoSEQ multiplex PCR, lists solely in-frame clones and lacks some. The sample consists of fewer than 3 million clones, approximately 90% of them appearing once. The data stem from a study of shared clonotypes between healthy human individuals. The germline gives CDR1 SGHNT, CDR2 YYREEE (reference sequence). The CDR3 is made up of 13 amino acids. The junction had 7 bases not matched to a gene; V was cut back by 3 bases and J by 8 bases. The receptor's source is a man younger than 35 in good health. Some clones in this sample may be carry-over from other donors' samples. Sequenced input: naive CD4+ T cells from PBMCs. Subset of the sample: CD45RA+ positively selected. V is TRBV5-4 and J is TRBJ1-2, with TRBD1 identical over 7 bases. The CDR3 sequence: CASSSTGIEGYTF. CDR3 sequence (DNA): TGTGCCAGCAGCTCGACAGGGATAGAAGGCTACACCTTC.